This T cell receptor beta chain was identified during a study of T-cell reconstitution after alpha-beta-depleted transplantation in children. Per germline, CDR1 LGHDT and CDR2 YNNKEL (reference sequence). V lost 0 bases, J lost 7 bases, and 12 bases lay in between. The CDR3 has 15 residues. Preparation of the TCRbeta library used unique molecular identifiers. Via MiXCR, TCRdb re-called the PCR reads, giving one row per CDR3 protein. The sample includes around 440,000 distinct CDR3 sequences, 10% of them seen just once. Study results and caveats: About two months after transplant, alpha-beta T cells reportedly came from several hundred expanded graft clones. Surviving recipient T cells and intrathymic progenitors accounted for some patients' high TCRbeta diversity at day 60. At the one-year point after transplant, T-cell counts and TCRbeta diversity were found to come mostly from T cells that had been newly produced.

The table lists this clonotype with a few counts. Its antigen remains unknown. The origin of this receptor is a child under 10 years old with inherited bone marrow failure, due to receive a stem cell transplant. The starting material was PBMCs, obtained before TCRalphabeta/CD19-depleted stem cell transplant. The rearrangement uses TRBV3-1 and TRBJ1-4; D not resolved. CDR3 region: CASSQDGDLGEKLFF. CDR3 bases: TGTGCCAGCAGCCAAGATGGGGATTTGGGTGAAAAACTGTTTTTT.